The 28 T cell receptor beta chains listed next were all sequenced from one sample in a study of T-cell reconstitution after alpha-beta-depleted transplantation in children (dated by TCRdb to the mid-2010s). The library came from PCR. The run used an Illumina HiSeq 2500. TCR libraries were prepared with molecular barcoding, using unique molecular identifiers to normalize TCRbeta repertoire quantification. TCRdb trimmed the raw reads at Q25, called clones with MiXCR and kept productive beta chains. Each CDR3 protein gets just one entry, which takes the most common genes and DNA from the rows behind it. The sample table shows around 370,000 distinct CDR3 sequences, and 10% are seen once. 2% to 2.5% of the sample is taken by the ten largest. The input for sequencing was PBMCs from the stem cell graft donor, taken from the stem cell graft. These receptors came from a human donor who donated a stem cell graft to a child with acute lymphoblastic leukemia.

Many counts were recorded for this clonotype. The chain employs TRBV6-2 or TRBV6-3 and TRBJ2-2; the D is unclear. Germline V gene sequence: CDR1 MNHEY, CDR2 SVGEGT. This CDR3 comprises 13 residues. V lost 2 bases, J lost 5 bases, and 6 bases lay in between. The CDR3 here is CASSYVVTGELFF. The CDR3 DNA is TGTGCCAGCAGTTACGTGGTTACCGGGGAGCTGTTTTTT.

This clonotype came up once. The V call is TRBV20-1, the J call TRBJ2-7, with TRBD1 as a possible D gene (7 bases). Germline values: CDR1 DFQATT, CDR2 SNEGSKA (reference sequence). Trimming removed 7 bases from V and 3 bases from J, with 19 bases in between. This CDR3 has 14 amino acids. The CDR3 region is CSVTGERVYYEQYF. CDR3 coding DNA: TGCAGTGTCACAGGGGAGCGGGTTTACTACGAGCAGTACTTC.

The gene calls are TRBV24-1 and TRBJ1-1; D not certain. There are 12 residues in the CDR3. The germline CDR1 and CDR2 sequences are KGHDR and SFDVKD. Trimming removed 4 bases at V and 3 bases at J, with 5 bases between. Here the CDR3 DNA reads TGTGCCACCAGTGAGCCAGACACTGAAGCTTTCTTT. It yields the protein CATSEPDTEAFF.

DNA for the CDR3: TGTGCCAGCAGTTACGCCGACAGGGGGTCCCCCCTCCACTTT. Its protein product is CASSYADRGSPLHF. The V gene is TRBV6-5, the J gene TRBJ1-6; 9 nucleotides align to TRBD1. The V gene's germline CDR1 is MNHEY and CDR2 SVGAGI. V trimming: 2 bases; J trimming: 13 bases; junction bases outside the gene matches: 6. The CDR3 extends over 14 amino acids.

DNA for the CDR3: TGCGCCAGCAGCTCATCGGGTGGCCGGGGCTACGAGCAGTACTTC. This sequence encodes CASSSSGGRGYEQYF. The chain employs TRBV5-1 and TRBJ2-7, with D tentatively TRBD2 (5 bases). Germline V gene lookup returns CDR1 SGHRS and CDR2 YFSETQ. The germline V and J ends were trimmed by 3 bases and 3 bases, with 16 bases remaining between them. The CDR3 is 15 residues long. Variable domain in full (rest from reference TRBV5-1 and TRBJ2-7): KAGVTQTPRYLIKTRGQQVTLSCSPISGHRSVSWYQQTPGQGLQFLFEYFSETQRNKGNFPGRFSGRQFSNSRSEMNVSTLELGDSALYLCASSSSGGRGYEQYFGPGTRLTVT.

The genes are TRBV27 and TRBJ2-2; 13 positions match TRBD2. Germline V lookup: CDR1 MNHEY, CDR2 SMNVEV (reference sequence). The CDR3 has 16 residues. V shed 3 bases, J shed 5 bases, and the junction held 3 bases outside the gene matches. The CDR3 loop is CASSLGLAGRTGELFF. The CDR3 bases are TGTGCCAGCAGTTTGGGACTAGCGGGACGGACCGGGGAGCTGTTTTTT.

This clonotype was detected ten times or more. The rearrangement uses TRBV6-5 and TRBJ2-1; 8 bases align to TRBD2. V lost 7 bases to trimming and J lost 0 bases; unmatched junction nucleotides: 5. Germline V gene data show CDR1 as MNHEY and CDR2 as SVGAGI. The CDR3 spans 15 residues. The chain's CDR3 is CASTRSGSSYNEQFF. The CDR3 bases are TGTGCCAGCACCCGGAGCGGGAGCTCCTACAATGAGCAGTTCTTC.

The genes are TRBV15 and TRBJ1-6, with 8 bases lining up with TRBD1. In germline, CDR1 is LNHNV, CDR2 YYDKDF (reference sequence). The CDR3 length is 15 residues. With 3 bases clipped from V and 7 bases from J, the junction kept 5 bases outside the gene matches. The CDR3 nucleotides read TGTGCCACCAGCAGTGCCGGGACAGGAAATTCACCCCTCCACTTT. Translated: CATSSAGTGNSPLHF.

This clonotype was detected a few times. V is TRBV5-1 and J is TRBJ2-1; TRBD2 aligns across 9 bases. The J segment lost 7 bases and the V segment lost 2 bases, leaving 7 bases of the junction unmatched. Germline loops: CDR1 SGHRS, CDR2 YFSETQ. The CDR3 contains 15 residues. The CDR3 DNA sequence: TGCGCCAGCAGCTTAAATAGCGGGAGTAGTAATGAGCAGTTCTTC. Encoded protein: CASSLNSGSSNEQFF.

There are a few counts of this clonotype. This chain uses TRBV11-1 with TRBJ2-1; perhaps TRBD2 as D (6 bases). Trimming removed 3 bases from V and 0 bases from J, with 12 bases in between. The CDR3 runs to 16 residues. The germline gives CDR1 SGHAT, CDR2 FQDESV (reference sequence). The CDR3 loop reads CASSLLTGVSYNEQFF. The CDR3 coding sequence is TGTGCCAGCAGCTTGTTAACGGGAGTCTCCTACAATGAGCAGTTCTTC.

This clonotype showed up just a few times. The rearrangement joins TRBV10-3 to TRBJ1-1; D call uncertain. Germline assignment: CDR1 ENHRY and CDR2 SYGVKD. V shed 2 bases and J shed 8 bases, with 6 bases lying between them. This CDR3 is built from 11 residues. CDR3 DNA: TGTGCCATCAGTGAGGGCAGGGAAGCTTTCTTT. As protein: CAISEGREAFF.

V and J are TRBV14 and TRBJ2-1; D unresolved. Deletions cut 4 bases from V and 7 bases from J, with 11 bases between. The germline CDR1 and CDR2 sequences are SGHDN and FVKESK. This CDR3 is built from 13 residues. The CDR3 DNA reads as TGTGCCAGCAGCCTCCTAGTCTCAAATGAGCAGTTCTTC. Encoded protein: CASSLLVSNEQFF.

The chain carries TRBV7-8 and TRBJ2-1, with a possible D match to TRBD2 (6 bases). This CDR3 is 15 amino acids long. The germline V gene has CDR1 SGHVS and CDR2 FQNEAQ. Trimming shortened V by 5 bases and J by 3 bases, and 14 bases separated the two germline ends. The CDR3, as DNA: TGTGCCAGCAGCAGAGTAGTGGGAGGCTACAATGAGCAGTTCTTC. Protein product: CASSRVVGGYNEQFF.

This clonotype was observed a few times. The rearrangement links TRBV4-2 to TRBJ2-1; 9 nucleotides match TRBD2. J lost 2 bases, V lost 0 bases, and 2 bases had no gene match. Per germline, CDR1 LGHNA and CDR2 YNFKEQ. CDR3 length equals 16 residues. The DNA of the CDR3 is TGTGCCAGCAGCCAAGATCTAGCGGGAACCTACAATGAGCAGTTCTTC. Protein product: CASSQDLAGTYNEQFF.

The gene calls are TRBV3-1 and TRBJ2-7; TRBD2 agrees at 7 bases. This CDR3 comprises 15 residues. Germline CDR1 LGHDT, CDR2 YNNKEL (reference sequence). Trimming at V came to 1 base and at J to 2 bases, leaving 5 bases not matched to a gene. The CDR3 here is CASSQVGGETYEQYF. The CDR3 coding sequence is TGTGCCAGCAGCCAAGTGGGGGGGGAAACCTACGAGCAGTACTTC.

This clonotype was seen only a few times. The chain uses TRBV12-3 or TRBV12-4 and TRBJ2-7, with D possibly being TRBD1 (5 bases). V was pared by 3 bases and J by 3 bases, with 12 bases between. The CDR3 is 14 amino acids. In nucleotides, the CDR3 is TGTGCCAGCAGTTTCGCGACAGCCAACTACGAGCAGTACTTC. It translates to CASSFATANYEQYF.

This clonotype was seen a few times. The CDR3 region has the DNA TGCAGTGCTAGAGATTGCACACGGGGCGAGACCCAGTACTTC. Translated, it gives CSARDCTRGETQYF. V and J are TRBV20-1 and TRBJ2-5; D possibly uses TRBD1 or TRBD2 (5 bases each). The CDR3 extends over 14 amino acids. Germline assignment: CDR1 DFQATT and CDR2 SNEGSKA (reference sequence). V was pared by 0 bases and J by 5 bases, with 13 bases between.

This rearrangement joins TRBV28 to TRBJ1-4, with 7 nucleotides matching TRBD1. The germline V gene has CDR1 MDHEN and CDR2 SYDVKM. The CDR3 has 18 residues. V shed 5 bases, J shed 0 bases, and the junction held 12 bases outside the gene matches. CDR3 nucleotide sequence: TGTGCCAGCAGTCCCGTTTTGGGGACAGTGGCAACTAATGAAAAACTGTTTTTT. This sequence encodes CASSPVLGTVATNEKLFF. The complete variable domain, with remaining parts taken from reference TRBV28 and TRBJ1-4, reads DVKVTQSSRYLVKRTGEKVFLECVQDMDHENMFWYRQDPGLGLRLIYFSYDVKMKEKGDIPEGYSVSREKKERFSLILESASTNQTSMYLCASSPVLGTVATNEKLFFGSGTQLSVL.

The V and J genes are TRBV20-1 and TRBJ2-7, with D tentatively TRBD2 (5 bases). V was shortened by 7 bases and J by 5 bases, with 15 bases between the two germline ends. The CDR3 sequence is 12 residues long. Germline V gene lookup returns CDR1 DFQATT and CDR2 SNEGSKA (reference sequence). CDR3 amino acids: CSVPSLANEQYF. CDR3 sequence (DNA): TGCAGTGTTCCAAGTCTAGCAAACGAGCAGTACTTC.

This clonotype has more than one count but fewer than ten. V usage is TRBV25-1 and J usage is TRBJ2-2; D could derive from TRBD1 or TRBD2 (5 bases each). Germline CDR1 is MGHDK and CDR2 is SYGVNS. The V end was cut by 10 bases, the J end by 2 bases, with 17 bases between. The CDR3 has 15 residues. The CDR3 here is CAMGPGTSNTGELFF. The CDR3 DNA follows: TGTGCCATGGGTCCCGGGACCTCCAACACCGGGGAGCTGTTTTTT.

The chain couples TRBV6-1 to TRBJ2-7; no reliable D call. Per germline, CDR1 MNHNS and CDR2 SASEGT. Trimming pared 2 bases from V and 2 bases from J, leaving 4 bases between. The CDR3 sequence is 12 residues long. CDR3 in amino acids: CASSEFPYEQYF. The CDR3, as DNA: TGTGCCAGCAGTGAATTCCCCTACGAGCAGTACTTC.

There are many counts of this clonotype. V usage is TRBV20-1 and J usage is TRBJ2-3; 11 bases align to TRBD2. This CDR3 is built from 15 residues. From germline, CDR1 is DFQATT and CDR2 SNEGSKA (reference sequence). V shed 2 bases and J 3 bases; nucleotides not matched to a gene: 4. This chain's CDR3 is CSARRLAGGTDTQYF. In nucleotides, the CDR3 is TGCAGTGCTAGAAGGCTAGCGGGAGGAACAGATACGCAGTATTTT.

This clonotype has only a few counts. The chain uses TRBV6-1 and TRBJ2-1; maybe TRBD2 (6 bases). V lost 3 bases to trimming and J lost 4 bases, with 7 bases between them. This CDR3 region has 13 residues. Germline lookup yields CDR1 MNHNS and CDR2 SASEGT. The chain's CDR3 is CASSDGGYNEQFF. The CDR3 bases are TGTGCCAGCAGTGACGGAGGGTACAATGAGCAGTTCTTC.

The J gene is TRBJ2-3, the V gene TRBV20-1, with TRBD2 matching 11 bases. Germline values: CDR1 DFQATT, CDR2 SNEGSKA (reference sequence). This CDR3 is built from 15 residues. The J segment lost 5 bases and the V segment lost 3 bases, leaving 7 bases of the junction unmatched. CDR3: CSARALAGVVDTQYF. CDR3 nucleotides: TGCAGTGCTAGGGCACTAGCGGGAGTTGTAGATACGCAGTATTTT.

This clonotype came up a few times. This sequence joins TRBV2 and TRBJ2-5; D is undetermined. Germline assignment: CDR1 SNHLY and CDR2 FYNNEI. The CDR3 consists of 15 residues. V lost 1 base and J lost 2, with 11 bases in between. This CDR3 is CASSEEELKQETQYF. The DNA for the CDR3 is TGTGCCAGCAGTGAAGAAGAGCTAAAGCAAGAGACCCAGTACTTC.

The chain combines TRBV6-2 or TRBV6-3 with TRBJ2-7; 7 positions match TRBD1. CDR3 length: 16 residues. Germline assignment: CDR1 MNHEY and CDR2 SVGEGT. V lost 4 bases and J lost 0; bases outside the gene matches: 9. The CDR3 region has the DNA TGTGCCAGCAGTTTTACTGTCCGGACAGGCTCCTACGAGCAGTACTTC. The encoded protein is CASSFTVRTGSYEQYF.

This clonotype was observed a few times. The chain couples TRBV18 to TRBJ2-7; 9 positions agree with TRBD2. This CDR3 region has 15 residues. Germline values: CDR1 KGHSH, CDR2 LQKENI. Trimming at V came to 4 bases and at J to 5 bases, leaving 9 bases not matched to a gene. CDR3 protein: CASSQAGLAANEQYF. The CDR3 DNA sequence: TGTGCCAGCTCACAAGCGGGACTAGCAGCTAACGAGCAGTACTTC.

This clonotype was found many times. The V gene is TRBV7-9, the J gene TRBJ2-7; 9 nucleotides agree with TRBD1. Looked up from germline, CDR1 is SEHNR and CDR2 is FQNEAQ (reference sequence). Losses at the gene ends were 5 bases for V and 3 bases for J; bases not matched to a gene: 8. The CDR3 loop spans 15 amino acids. The chain's CDR3 is CASSRMPGQGYEQYF. In DNA, the CDR3 is TGTGCCAGCAGCCGTATGCCGGGACAGGGCTACGAGCAGTACTTC. Filled out from reference TRBV7-9 and TRBJ2-7, the complete variable domain reads DTGVSQNPRHKITKRGQNVTFRCDPISEHNRLYWYRQTLGQGPEFLTYFQNEAQLEKSRLLSDRFSAERPKGSFSTLEIQRTEQGDSAMYLCASSRMPGQGYEQYFGPGTRLTVT.